The entry that follows covers one T cell receptor beta chain sequence. From germline, CDR1 is MNHNY and CDR2 SVGAGI (reference sequence). CDR3 length: 14 residues. V lost 10 bases and J lost 5; bases outside the gene matches: 10. MiXCR, applied by TCRdb to the 5' RACE reads, yields one record per CDR3 protein. The table has approximately 12,000 distinct CDR3 sequences, more than 40% seen once. This rearrangement joins TRBV6-6 to TRBJ2-1; 8 nucleotides align to TRBD2. This clonotype originated in a female donor with breast cancer. Sequencing was performed on tumor-infiltrating naive CD4+ T cells sorted from the breast tumor. The subset here: naive CD4+ T cells, CD4+CD45RA+CD25-. In nucleotides, the CDR3 is TGTGCCACCTCCAAGACTAGCGCAAACAATGAGCAGTTCTTC. This translates into CATSKTSANNEQFF.